Below, 30 T cell receptor beta chains from the same sample are listed, as sequenced in a study of early stage breast cancer tumors. Profiling relied on immunoSEQ multiplex PCR, and the TCRdb table lists in-frame clones only, not all of them. Counted here are 50,000 to 75,000 clones, over 60% occurring once; the ten biggest clones make up approximately 3%. Sequencing was performed on blood. The receptors were gathered from a person younger than 45 with breast cancer.

The chain combines TRBV29-1 with TRBJ2-5, with a possible D match to TRBD2 (6 bases). This CDR3 comprises 15 residues. Germline CDR1 SQVTM, CDR2 ANQGSEA. V was clipped by 4 bases and J by 5 bases, with 20 bases between them. CDR3 amino acids: CSVGLKEGLGETQYF. The DNA for the CDR3 is TGCAGCGTTGGATTGAAGGAGGGGTTAGGGGAGACCCAGTACTTC.

This rearrangement joins TRBV7-2 to TRBJ1-6; D may be TRBD1 (5 bases). Germline V gives CDR1 SGHTA, CDR2 FQGNSA. V lost 3 bases to trimming and J lost 10 bases, with 19 bases between them. The length of the CDR3 is 16 residues. The CDR3 region is CASSLPGSGKLSPLHF. The CDR3, as DNA: TGTGCCAGCAGCTTGCCGGGCTCAGGGAAGTTATCACCCCTCCACTTT.

The chain carries TRBV5-1 and TRBJ2-7; D is possibly TRBD2 (6 bases). Germline CDR1 and CDR2: SGHRS and YFSETQ. Trimming shortened V by 0 bases and J by 4 bases, and 14 bases separated the two germline ends. This CDR3 is 15 amino acids long. The chain's CDR3 is CASSLVTTAGYEQYF. Written as DNA, the CDR3 is TGCGCCAGCAGCTTGGTGACCACGGCGGGGTACGAGCAGTACTTC.

The gene calls are TRBV7-9 and TRBJ1-3; 8 bases are a match to TRBD1. The germline gives CDR1 SEHNR, CDR2 FQNEAQ (reference sequence). This CDR3 comprises 14 residues. V gave up 6 bases and J gave up 4 bases; unmatched junction bases: 5. The CDR3 DNA reads as TGTGCCAGCAGGCGGACAGGGTCGGGAAACACCATATATTTT. This translates into CASRRTGSGNTIYF.

The J gene is TRBJ2-6, the V gene TRBV7-9, with no clear D. Germline V gene sequence: CDR1 SEHNR, CDR2 FQNEAQ (reference sequence). Trimming took 2 bases from V and 1 from J, leaving 6 bases between them. The CDR3 runs 15 residues. The chain's CDR3 is CASSLFLSGANVLTF. CDR3 nucleotide sequence: TGTGCCAGCAGCTTATTCCTATCTGGGGCCAACGTCCTGACTTTC.

The chain has TRBV4-1 and TRBJ1-2; 8 bases are a match to TRBD1. This CDR3 comprises 14 residues. Germline lookup yields CDR1 MGHRA and CDR2 YSYEKL. V dropped 3 bases and J dropped 5; count of bases not matched to a gene: 5. The CDR3 here is CASSHVQGEYGYTF. The CDR3 coding sequence is TGCGCCAGCAGCCATGTACAGGGGGAGTATGGCTACACCTTC.

The V and J genes are TRBV19 and TRBJ2-1; perhaps TRBD2 as D (6 bases). Trimming left V 5 bases short and J 5 bases short, with 13 bases between. The CDR3 consists of 14 residues. Germline V gene lookup returns CDR1 LNHDA and CDR2 SQIVND (reference sequence). CDR3 in amino acids: CASSAEGFNNEQFF. CDR3 in DNA: TGTGCCAGTAGTGCGGAGGGCTTCAACAATGAGCAGTTCTTC. Full variable domain (remainder filled in from reference TRBV19 and TRBJ2-1): DGGITQSPKYLFRKEGQNVTLSCEQNLNHDAMYWYRQDPGQGLRLIYYSQIVNDFQKGDIAEGYSVSREKKESFPLTVTSAQKNPTAFYLCASSAEGFNNEQFFGPGTRLTVL.

V and J are TRBV7-6 and TRBJ1-1; unclear D gene. This CDR3 contains 13 residues. Trimming pared 5 bases from V and 4 bases from J, leaving 11 bases between. Per the germline V gene, CDR1 is SGHVS and CDR2 is FNYEAQ. CDR3 DNA: TGTGCCAGCAGCGCTCGGGAGATCACTGAAGCTTTCTTT. This translates into CASSAREITEAFF.

V usage is TRBV5-5 and J usage is TRBJ2-7; D possibly corresponds to TRBD1 (7 bases). The germline gives CDR1 SGHKS, CDR2 YYEKEE (reference sequence). This CDR3 has 14 residues. Trimming took off 2 bases at V and 4 bases at J, with 13 bases between the two ends. Here the CDR3 DNA reads TGTGCCAGCAGCTTCGCACAGGGGACTTACGAGCAGTACTTC. The encoded protein is CASSFAQGTYEQYF.

The chain joins TRBV7-2 to TRBJ2-1, with TRBD2 matching over 9 bases. V shed 3 bases and J 6 bases; nucleotides not matched to a gene: 6. The CDR3 spans 15 residues. Germline loops: CDR1 SGHTA, CDR2 FQGNSA. Here the CDR3 DNA reads TGTGCCAGCAGCTTTAGCGGGAGTCAGGTCAATGAGCAGTTCTTC. It codes for CASSFSGSQVNEQFF.

The chain couples TRBV5-4 to TRBJ1-2; maybe TRBD1 (5 bases). The germline V gene encodes CDR1 SGHNT and CDR2 YYREEE (reference sequence). V lost 5 bases to trimming and J lost 4 bases, with 15 bases between them. CDR3 length: 14 amino acids. CDR3 coding DNA: TGTGCCAGCAGTCGGGACCTCCGGTCCTATGGCTACACCTTC. It translates to CASSRDLRSYGYTF.

The table lists this clone with a few counts. The chain joins TRBV2 to TRBJ2-2, with 8 nucleotides matching TRBD2. There are 15 residues in the CDR3. Germline trimming cut 7 bases from V and 4 bases from J; bases unmatched to any gene: 8. Per the germline V gene, CDR1 is SNHLY and CDR2 is FYNNEI. The CDR3 sequence: CASNNLAGPTGELFF. Written as DNA, the CDR3 is TGTGCCAGCAATAACCTAGCGGGCCCCACCGGGGAGCTGTTTTTT.

V gene TRBV18 combines with J gene TRBJ2-5, with 10 bases that match TRBD2. The germline CDR1 and CDR2 sequences are KGHSH and LQKENI. This CDR3 is built from 19 residues. J lost 3 bases, V lost 1 base, and 14 bases had no gene match. The DNA for the CDR3 is TGTGCCAGCTCACCACGTGCTAGCGGGAGCGGATGGGGCAAAGAGACCCAGTACTTC. This translates into CASSPRASGSGWGKETQYF.

The rearrangement joins TRBV19 to TRBJ2-1; a weak D match, TRBD2 (5 bases). Trimming removed 6 bases from V and 0 bases from J, with 12 bases in between. The germline gives CDR1 LNHDA, CDR2 SQIVND (reference sequence). The CDR3 runs 15 residues. CDR3 DNA sequence: TGTGCCAGTAGCGTCGACTATTACTCCTACAATGAGCAGTTCTTC. The encoded protein is CASSVDYYSYNEQFF.

The chain uses TRBV4-1 and TRBJ2-3; 10 bases map to TRBD2. The trim removed 3 bases at V and 7 bases at J, leaving 13 bases unmatched. The germline CDR1 and CDR2 sequences are MGHRA and YSYEKL. The CDR3 length is 17 residues. CDR3 loop: CASSQALALAGHHTQYF. CDR3 in DNA: TGCGCCAGCAGCCAGGCCCTTGCACTAGCGGGACATCATACGCAGTATTTT.

There are a few counts of this clone. The J gene is TRBJ1-5, the V gene TRBV7-8; 8 nucleotides align to TRBD1. Germline-derived CDR1 and CDR2 are SGHVS and FQNEAQ. V shed 1 base and J 2 bases; nucleotides not matched to a gene: 7. The CDR3 extends over 17 amino acids. CDR3 in amino acids: CASSLDRRGQRNQPQHF. The CDR3 nucleotides read TGTGCCAGCAGCTTAGACCGCAGGGGGCAACGCAATCAGCCCCAGCATTTT.

The chain joins TRBV19 to TRBJ2-5, with unresolved D. Deletions cut 6 bases from V and 5 bases from J, with 7 bases between. This CDR3 is built from 11 residues. The germline V gene has CDR1 LNHDA and CDR2 SQIVND (reference sequence). In DNA form, the CDR3 reads TGTGCCAGTAGGATCGGGGAGACCCAGTACTTC. Its protein product is CASRIGETQYF.

The genes are TRBV9 and TRBJ2-3; perhaps TRBD2 as D (5 bases). The length of the CDR3 is 13 residues. Trimming removed 0 bases at V and 6 bases at J, with 8 bases between. Germline CDR1 is SGDLS and CDR2 is YYNGEE. The CDR3 here is CASSVGGADTQYF. CDR3 sequence (DNA): TGTGCCAGCAGCGTAGGGGGAGCGGATACGCAGTATTTT.

The chain's CDR3 is CASSLRTSGGASYTQYF. As DNA, the CDR3 is TGTGCCAGCAGCTTGCGGACTAGCGGGGGGGCTTCATATACGCAGTATTTT. The rearrangement links TRBV7-2 to TRBJ2-3; TRBD2 agrees at 15 bases. CDR1 is SGHTA and CDR2 is FQGNSA in the germline V gene. The CDR3 is made up of 17 amino acids. V shed 3 bases and J 7 bases; nucleotides not matched to a gene: 8.

This sequence joins TRBV29-1 and TRBJ2-7; 10 positions agree with TRBD2. Germline CDR1 reads SQVTM; CDR2 reads ANQGSEA. The CDR3 contains 14 residues. The V segment lost 3 bases and the J segment 6 bases; nucleotides outside the gene matches: 8. CDR3 sequence (DNA): TGCAGCGTTGAGCGGGCTAGCGGGAGCCGCGAGCAGTACTTC. It translates to CSVERASGSREQYF.

This chain links TRBV18 with TRBJ2-7, with TRBD2 matching 8 bases. This CDR3 contains 15 residues. Unmatched junction bases numbered 4, after V lost 3 bases and J lost 0 bases. The V gene's germline CDR1 is KGHSH and CDR2 LQKENI. CDR3: CASSPTSGDSYEQYF. CDR3 sequence (DNA): TGTGCCAGCTCACCTACTAGCGGAGACTCCTACGAGCAGTACTTC.

The chain links TRBV7-8 to TRBJ2-5; 8 nucleotides match TRBD1. Per germline, CDR1 SGHVS and CDR2 FQNEAQ. The trim removed 4 bases at V and 3 bases at J, leaving 10 bases unmatched. This CDR3 is 16 amino acids long. The CDR3 DNA reads as TGTGCCAGCAGCTCCCGTGTGGGACAGGCTAAAGAGACCCAGTACTTC. Protein: CASSSRVGQAKETQYF.

CDR3 sequence (DNA): TGTGCCAGCTCAGTTCAGGGTTCAGCAGATACGCAGTATTTT. It is translated as CASSVQGSADTQYF. The chain joins TRBV18 to TRBJ2-3; tentatively, D is TRBD1 (5 bases). V was pared by 5 bases and J by 4 bases, with 13 bases between. The CDR3 has 14 residues. In germline, CDR1 is KGHSH, CDR2 LQKENI.

The chain employs TRBV6-5 and TRBJ1-2; 7 nucleotides align to TRBD1. From germline, CDR1 is MNHEY and CDR2 SVGAGI. Trimming took 6 bases from V and 8 from J; bases not matched to a gene: 9. The CDR3 has 13 amino acids. In DNA, the CDR3 is TGTGCCAGCAGAAAAAATACAGGGGCCGGCTACACCTTC. It specifies CASRKNTGAGYTF.

This clone was seen once. The chain combines TRBV7-8 with TRBJ1-2, with D perhaps matching TRBD1 (5 bases). CDR3 size: 13 residues. The V end lost 5 bases, the J end lost 4 bases, and 11 bases lay between the germline ends. CDR1 is SGHVS and CDR2 is FQNEAQ in the germline V gene. CDR3 nucleotides: TGTGCCAGCAGCCCGGGACTGATCTATGGCTACACCTTC. Encoded protein: CASSPGLIYGYTF.

The chain is built from TRBV30 and TRBJ1-4, with no clear D. The germline V gene has CDR1 GTSNPN and CDR2 SVGIG (reference sequence). This CDR3 region has 12 residues. Trimming pared 7 bases from V and 3 bases from J, leaving 9 bases between. The chain's CDR3 is CAYEEANEKLFF. The CDR3 bases are TGTGCCTACGAAGAGGCTAATGAAAAACTGTTTTTT.

The CDR3 coding sequence is TGTGCCATCTCCGTCCTTCTCACAGATACGCAGTATTTT. Translation gives CAISVLLTDTQYF. The rearrangement joins TRBV10-3 to TRBJ2-3; no firm D call. The CDR3 is made up of 13 amino acids. Germline V gene sequence: CDR1 ENHRY, CDR2 SYGVKD. V lost 8 bases and J 2 bases, leaving 11 bases between the germline ends.

The chain recombines TRBV5-8 with TRBJ2-1, with D uncertain. The V gene lost 0 bases and the J gene lost 0 bases, with 7 bases spanning the gap. CDR1 is SGHTS, CDR2 YDEGEE, per germline. CDR3 length: 15 residues. CDR3 in DNA: TGTGCCAGCAGCTTGGTTAGGAGCTCCTACAATGAGCAGTTCTTC. Residues: CASSLVRSSYNEQFF.

This clone showed up just a few times. The gene calls are TRBV5-1 and TRBJ1-1, with D possibly matching TRBD1 (6 bases). Per germline, CDR1 SGHRS and CDR2 YFSETQ. Deletions cut 1 base from V and 4 bases from J, with 11 bases between. This CDR3 has 14 amino acids. CDR3 in amino acids: CASSLNRGSTEAFF. As DNA, the CDR3 is TGCGCCAGCAGCTTGAATAGGGGGAGCACTGAAGCTTTCTTT.

V usage is TRBV28 and J usage is TRBJ1-1; TRBD1 matches at 8 bases. The CDR3 has 17 amino acids. V was clipped by 9 bases and J by 7 bases; unmatched bases: 22. CDR1 and CDR2 (germline): MDHEN, SYDVKM. CDR3 residues: CASLPLPGQAQKDEAFF. The CDR3 DNA is TGTGCCAGTCTGCCCCTCCCGGGACAGGCCCAAAAAGATGAAGCTTTCTTT. The whole variable domain, remainder taken from reference TRBV28 and TRBJ1-1, is DVKVTQSSRYLVKRTGEKVFLECVQDMDHENMFWYRQDPGLGLRLIYFSYDVKMKEKGDIPEGYSVSREKKERFSLILESASTNQTSMYLCASLPLPGQAQKDEAFFGQGTRLTVV.